Only one count was recorded for the clone carrying this T cell receptor beta chain. Its target is unknown. This sample is drawn from a study of shared clonotypes between healthy human individuals. This CDR3 region has 15 residues. Germline V lookup: CDR1 SGDLS, CDR2 YYNGEE. V trimming: 2 bases; J trimming: 7 bases; junction bases outside the gene matches: 5. Terminally differentiated effector memory CD45RA+ cells were excluded by CCR7 positive selection of CD45RO-negative cells. Donors were Caucasian adults residing in Nashville, Tennessee, USA. The study's findings and limits: Lower generation probabilities were found for non-shared clonotypes than for those shared by all four donors.

Several immunoSEQ plates received, in even portions, the genomic DNA of each subset. Authors' analysis steps: Because ImmunoSEQ provided only junction sequences with no quality scores, the filtering differed. Measured with immunoSEQ multiplex PCR; TCRdb has only the in-frame clones, and not every one. The DNA was the basis for D and trimming; V, J and clone size are from that table. Among approximately 2,000,000 clones listed, 93% were seen once. The TCR originated in a man aged 18 to 29 in good health. Some clones in this sample may be carry-over from other donors' samples. The material sequenced was naive CD8+ T cells from PBMCs. The chain employs TRBV9 and TRBJ2-2, with 10 nucleotides matching TRBD2. CDR3 in amino acids: CASSVASGSGGELFF. Here the CDR3 DNA reads TGTGCCAGCAGCGTGGCTAGCGGGAGTGGCGGGGAGCTGTTTTTT.